The clone carrying this TCR beta chain was found a few times. Antigen: not known. The data belong to a study of molecular identifiers for immune sequencing clone quantification. Broader study findings: Effector cells kept over 99% of their molecules in clones above 20 RNA copies, while naive cells kept under 1% there. Highly expanded clone sizes could be underestimated by identical TCR molecules sharing a barcode.

Germline CDR1 and CDR2: MDHEN and SYDVKM. CDR3 length: 14 amino acids. Trimming took 6 bases from V and 0 from J, leaving 12 bases between them. The naive CD8 libraries originated from between 20,000 and 1,000,000 sorted cells and drew on 10%, 30% or 50% RNA. Methods described previously, with TCR primers listed, were used for bulk TCR libraries. TCRdb reprocessed the PCR reads with MiXCR, giving one entry per CDR3 protein. This table holds roughly 630,000 distinct CDR3 sequences, about 25% found once. The rearrangement uses TRBV28 and TRBJ2-7; D unclear. Material: naive CD8+ T cells from blood, with Jurkat cell RNA spiked in. Subset noted: FACS-sorted CD8+CD4-CCR7+CD45RA+ naive T cells. The sequence derives from a human donor in good health. Some libraries in this study had Jurkat cell RNA spiked in. CDR3 region: CASSPRPASYEQYF. CDR3 nucleotides: TGTGCCAGCAGCCCTAGACCGGCCTCCTACGAGCAGTACTTC. The full variable domain, completed using reference TRBV28 and TRBJ2-7, is DVKVTQSSRYLVKRTGEKVFLECVQDMDHENMFWYRQDPGLGLRLIYFSYDVKMKEKGDIPEGYSVSREKKERFSLILESASTNQTSMYLCASSPRPASYEQYFGPGTRLTVT.